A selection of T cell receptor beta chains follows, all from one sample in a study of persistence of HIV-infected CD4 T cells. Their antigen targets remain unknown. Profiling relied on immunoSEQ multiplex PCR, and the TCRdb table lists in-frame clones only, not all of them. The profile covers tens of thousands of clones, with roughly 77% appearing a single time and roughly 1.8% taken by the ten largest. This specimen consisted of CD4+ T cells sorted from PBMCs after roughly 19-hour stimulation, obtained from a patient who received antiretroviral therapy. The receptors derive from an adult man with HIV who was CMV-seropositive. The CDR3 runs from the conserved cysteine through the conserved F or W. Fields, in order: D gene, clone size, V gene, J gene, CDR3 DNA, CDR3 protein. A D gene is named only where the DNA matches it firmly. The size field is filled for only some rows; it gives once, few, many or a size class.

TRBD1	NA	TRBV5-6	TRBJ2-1	TGTGCCAGCAGCCCGGAAGGAAGCGGGACAGGGGGTACCTACAATGAGCAGTTCTTC	CASSPEGSGTGGTYNEQFF
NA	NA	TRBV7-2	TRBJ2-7	TGTGCCAGCAGCTTAGGGCAGGGGAGGTACGAGCAGTACTTC	CASSLGQGRYEQYF
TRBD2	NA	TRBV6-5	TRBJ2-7	TGTGCCAGCAACTCACGGGGGGAAACCGAGCAGTACTTC	CASNSRGETEQYF
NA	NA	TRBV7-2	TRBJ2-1	TGTGCCAGCAGCCCCCGGCTTGACCACAATGAGCAGTTCTTC	CASSPRLDHNEQFF
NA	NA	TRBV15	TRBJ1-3	TGTGCCACCTCCCTTCGTCCTCCCTCTGGAAACACCATATATTTT	CATSLRPPSGNTIYF
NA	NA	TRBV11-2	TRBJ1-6	TGTGCCAGCAGCTTAGGTTCATACGCGAATAATTCACCCCTCCACTTT	CASSLGSYANNSPLHF
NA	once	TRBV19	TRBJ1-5	TGTGCCAGTAGTATAGTAGGGTACTATAGCAATCAGCCCCAGCATTTT	CASSIVGYYSNQPQHF
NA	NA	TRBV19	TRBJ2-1	TGTGCCAGTAGTACCACCTTGAATGAGCAGTTCTTC	CASSTTLNEQFF
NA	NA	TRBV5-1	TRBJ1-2	TGCGCCAGCAGTAAAACAGGATTAAACTATGGCTACACCTTC	CASSKTGLNYGYTF
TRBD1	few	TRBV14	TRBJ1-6	TGTGCCAGCAGTTTGACAGGGATTATTTCACCCCTCCACTTT	CASSLTGIISPLHF
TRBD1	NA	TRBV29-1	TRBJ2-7	TGCAGCGTTTTAGAGGGGGCCTACCCCACGTTC	CSVLEGAYPTF